Listed here are 26 T cell receptor beta chains from one sample, sequenced in a study of blood T cell repertoires in COVID-19. The protocol was immunoSEQ multiplex PCR, while the TCRdb copy is restricted to in-frame clones and leaves out a portion. The sample holds under 500,000 clones, about 89% seen once. The sample was peripheral blood. These receptors all stem from a woman aged 30 to 39 with acute or convalescent COVID-19.

The V gene is TRBV27, the J gene TRBJ2-7, with TRBD1 as a possible D gene (7 bases). This CDR3 spans 14 amino acids. The germline V gene has CDR1 MNHEY and CDR2 SMNVEV (reference sequence). The V end was cut by 2 bases, the J end by 5 bases, with 13 bases between. CDR3 bases: TGTGCCAGCAGTTTAGGGTCCAGGGGGGACGAGCAGTACTTC. It yields the protein CASSLGSRGDEQYF.

This chain links TRBV11-3 with TRBJ2-3; 8 bases line up with TRBD2. This CDR3 region has 17 residues. Germline V gene sequence: CDR1 SGHNT, CDR2 YENEEA. Trimming took 5 bases from V and 9 from J; bases not matched to a gene: 19. DNA for the CDR3: TGTGCCAGCAGCCCTACGGGCGGGCCGGGGGGGCCTCAAACGCAGTATTTT. This translates into CASSPTGGPGGPQTQYF.

The chain links TRBV11-2 to TRBJ1-1; possible D gene TRBD1, 6 bases. V lost 1 base, J lost 3 bases, and 12 bases lay in between. Germline V gene sequence: CDR1 SGHAT, CDR2 FQNNGV. This CDR3 has 15 amino acids. CDR3 DNA: TGTGCCAGCAGCTTAGTGCGGGGGCGCCACACTGAAGCTTTCTTT. Translation: CASSLVRGRHTEAFF.

The V call is TRBV5-5, the J call TRBJ2-7; D is perhaps TRBD1 (6 bases). The CDR3 contains 12 residues. CDR1 and CDR2 (germline): SGHKS, YYEKEE (reference sequence). Trimming cost V 5 bases and J 6 bases, with 12 bases left between them. DNA for the CDR3: TGTGCCAGCAGACCTACAGGGACCGAGCAGTACTTC. The encoded protein is CASRPTGTEQYF.

As DNA, the CDR3 is TGTGCCAGCAGCCCGGGGACAGGGGGCTCCAACTACGAGCAGTACTTC. This gives the protein CASSPGTGGSNYEQYF. The genes are TRBV5-6 and TRBJ2-7, with TRBD1 matching over 12 bases. Germline V CDR1 and CDR2: SGHDT, YYEEEE. The CDR3 has 16 residues. Losses at the gene ends were 4 bases for V and 3 bases for J; bases not matched to a gene: 8. Looking up the rest from reference TRBV5-6 and TRBJ2-7 gives the full variable domain: DAGVTQSPTHLIKTRGQQVTLRCSPKSGHDTVSWYQQALGQGPQFIFQYYEEEERQRGNFPDRFSGHQFPNYSSELNVNALLLGDSALYLCASSPGTGGSNYEQYFGPGTRLTVT.

The chain has TRBV4-1 and TRBJ2-1; D possibly corresponds to TRBD1 (5 bases). CDR1 is MGHRA and CDR2 is YSYEKL in the germline V gene. This CDR3 has 15 residues. The V end was cut by 2 bases, the J end by 2 bases, with 10 bases between. CDR3 nucleotide sequence: TGCGCCAGCAGCCAATGGGCACAGGCCTACAATGAGCAGTTCTTC. Protein: CASSQWAQAYNEQFF.

This chain joins TRBV7-3 and TRBJ2-2; D not certain. V was pared by 3 bases and J by 0 bases, with 8 bases between. Germline V gene sequence: CDR1 SGHTA, CDR2 FQGTGA. The length of the CDR3 is 15 residues. CDR3 nucleotide sequence: TGTGCCAGCAGCTTTTTTGGAGCGAACACCGGGGAGCTGTTTTTT. Protein: CASSFFGANTGELFF.

The V gene is TRBV9, the J gene TRBJ2-3; 9 bases match TRBD2. This CDR3 is built from 18 residues. Germline CDR1 reads SGDLS; CDR2 reads YYNGEE. The ends lost 4 bases at V and 2 bases at J; junction bases unmatched: 14. CDR3 DNA sequence: TGTGCCAGCAGCTCCCCGGGGTTACTAGCGGGTTTCACAGATACGCAGTATTTT. This encodes CASSSPGLLAGFTDTQYF.

The rearrangement joins TRBV14 to TRBJ2-2; TRBD1 matches 8 bases. The CDR3 has 16 amino acids. CDR1 and CDR2 from the germline V gene are SGHDN and FVKESK. Trimming cost V 2 bases and J 6 bases; bases outside gene matches: 8. This chain's CDR3 is CASSQIRGLRAGELFF. CDR3 sequence (DNA): TGTGCCAGCAGCCAAATCAGGGGGCTGAGGGCCGGGGAGCTGTTTTTT.

This clone was counted only a few times. The chain carries TRBV11-1 and TRBJ2-7; D call uncertain. The germline gives CDR1 SGHAT, CDR2 FQDESV (reference sequence). This CDR3 contains 13 residues. V lost 1 base, J lost 3 bases, and 7 bases lay in between. CDR3 in amino acids: CASSLVHNYEQYF. The DNA for the CDR3 is TGTGCCAGCAGCTTAGTACATAACTACGAGCAGTACTTC.

The rearrangement links TRBV2 to TRBJ2-7; D not certain. CDR3 length: 14 amino acids. Germline values: CDR1 SNHLY, CDR2 FYNNEI. The germline V and J ends were trimmed by 7 bases and 6 bases, with 19 bases remaining between them. The CDR3 DNA sequence: TGTGCCAGCATGCGTGACATCACGACCTCCGAGCAGTACTTC. Residues: CASMRDITTSEQYF. Full variable domain (missing parts from reference TRBV2 and TRBJ2-7): EPEVTQTPSHQVTQMGQEVILRCVPISNHLYFYWYRQILGQKVEFLVSFYNNEISEKSEIFDDQFSVERPDGSNFTLKIRSTKLEDSAMYFCASMRDITTSEQYFGPGTRLTVT.

V and J are TRBV7-6 and TRBJ2-7; D may be TRBD2 (7 bases). The CDR3 is made up of 14 amino acids. CDR1 is SGHVS, CDR2 FNYEAQ, per germline. V gave up 2 bases and J gave up 5 bases, with 13 bases separating them. The CDR3 DNA sequence: TGTGCCAGCAGCTTAACGGGGGGCGTCAACGAGCAGTACTTC. Amino acid sequence: CASSLTGGVNEQYF.

The rearrangement uses TRBV7-3 and TRBJ2-1; 8 bases fit TRBD1. With V trimmed by 3 bases and J by 6 bases, 1 base remained unmatched. This CDR3 has 13 amino acids. CDR1 and CDR2 (germline): SGHTA, FQGTGA. CDR3 sequence (DNA): TGTGCCAGCAGCTTCGACAGGGGCAATGAGCAGTTCTTC. Its translation is CASSFDRGNEQFF.

J is TRBJ2-1 and V is TRBV6-5, with D possibly matching TRBD2 (6 bases). Germline V gene lookup returns CDR1 MNHEY and CDR2 SVGAGI. The CDR3 runs to 13 residues. Trimming cost V 6 bases and J 10 bases, with 16 bases left between them. As DNA, the CDR3 is TGTGCCAGCAGGGACGGGAGTAACTGGGAGCAGTTCTTC. As protein: CASRDGSNWEQFF.

This clone has only a few counts. The chain carries TRBV2 and TRBJ1-1, with 9 bases identical to TRBD1. This CDR3 has 13 amino acids. Germline trimming cut 11 bases from V and 5 bases from J; bases unmatched to any gene: 9. Germline V gives CDR1 SNHLY, CDR2 FYNNEI. The CDR3 region is CAGGQGRRTEAFF. The DNA of the CDR3 is TGTGCCGGAGGACAGGGGAGAAGAACTGAAGCTTTCTTT.

This sequence joins TRBV6-2 or TRBV6-3 and TRBJ1-5, with TRBD1 as a possible D gene (5 bases). The V gene lost 6 bases and the J gene lost 15 bases, with 18 bases spanning the gap. The CDR3 length is 12 residues. Germline CDR1 reads MNHEY; CDR2 reads SVGEGT. CDR3 bases: TGTGCCAGCAGCGCGACGGGGGGAGGGGCGCATTTT. Amino acids: CASSATGGGAHF.

The CDR3 here is CASSLRGRPIYGYTF. The CDR3 nucleotides are TGTGCCAGCAGTTTGAGGGGGCGCCCGATCTATGGCTACACCTTC. The chain is built from TRBV28 and TRBJ1-2, with TRBD1 identical over 7 bases. V dropped 3 bases and J dropped 4; count of bases not matched to a gene: 8. Per the germline V gene, CDR1 is MDHEN and CDR2 is SYDVKM. The CDR3 sequence is 15 residues long.

As to this clone: This sample includes further DNA sequences coding for the same CDR3. DNA of the CDR3: TGTGCCTGGAGTTCAGGAGAGACCCAGTACTTC. Encoded protein: CAWSSGETQYF. This chain links TRBV30 with TRBJ2-5; D unclear. The CDR3 length is 11 residues. Germline CDR1 and CDR2: GTSNPN and SVGIG (reference sequence). V dropped 2 bases and J dropped 4 bases, with 5 bases sitting between them.

V usage is TRBV6-5 and J usage is TRBJ1-6; 7 bases map to TRBD1. This CDR3 spans 14 amino acids. V was clipped by 6 bases and J by 4 bases; unmatched bases: 3. The V gene's germline CDR1 is MNHEY and CDR2 SVGAGI. The CDR3 spells CASRTGVYNSPLHF. CDR3 coding DNA: TGTGCCAGCAGAACAGGGGTGTATAATTCACCCCTCCACTTT.

The chain links TRBV29-1 to TRBJ2-1, with 9 bases fitting TRBD1. Germline V lookup: CDR1 SQVTM, CDR2 ANQGSEA. The CDR3 consists of 13 residues. The chain's CDR3 is CSATGTGNGEQFF. The CDR3 nucleotides are TGCAGTGCGACCGGGACAGGGAATGGTGAGCAGTTCTTC.

The rearrangement joins TRBV5-4 to TRBJ2-4, with D possibly TRBD1 on 6 matching bases. CDR1 and CDR2 from the germline V gene are SGHNT and YYREEE (reference sequence). V was trimmed by 1 base and J by 1 base, leaving 6 bases between them. The CDR3 is made up of 14 amino acids. This chain's CDR3 is CASSLQGAKNIQYF. The CDR3 DNA is TGTGCCAGCAGCTTGCAGGGGGCCAAAAACATTCAGTACTTC.

CDR3 in amino acids: CASSLVGSGGSYEQYF. The CDR3 DNA follows: TGTGCCAGCAGCTTGGTGGGTAGCGGGGGCTCCTACGAGCAGTACTTC. The rearrangement uses TRBV5-4 and TRBJ2-7; 9 bases map to TRBD2. The CDR3 has 16 residues. With V trimmed by 0 bases and J by 0 bases, 4 bases remained unmatched. Per the germline V gene, CDR1 is SGHNT and CDR2 is YYREEE (reference sequence).

The V gene is TRBV7-9, the J gene TRBJ1-2, with unresolved D. The CDR3 totals 16 residues. Germline V lookup: CDR1 SEHNR, CDR2 FQNEAQ (reference sequence). Trimming removed 5 bases at V and 0 bases at J, with 16 bases between. This CDR3 reads CASSPDGGKANYGYTF. The CDR3, as DNA: TGTGCCAGCAGCCCAGACGGAGGGAAAGCTAACTATGGCTACACCTTC.

This clone was recorded only once. V is TRBV19 and J is TRBJ1-2, with a possible D match to TRBD1 (5 bases). The CDR3 sequence is 15 residues long. Trimming pared 0 bases from V and 6 bases from J, leaving 14 bases between. Germline V CDR1 and CDR2: LNHDA, SQIVND (reference sequence). DNA for the CDR3: TGTGCCAGTAGTATAGACAGGGTTTATGGACATGGCTACACCTTC. Translating gives CASSIDRVYGHGYTF.

The chain couples TRBV7-8 to TRBJ2-5; D gene ambiguous. V dropped 1 base and J dropped 7 bases, with 7 bases sitting between them. Germline V gene lookup returns CDR1 SGHVS and CDR2 FQNEAQ. The CDR3 has 12 amino acids. The CDR3 loop is CASSLDPGTQYF. The DNA of the CDR3 is TGTGCCAGCAGCTTAGACCCCGGGACCCAGTACTTC.

The chain joins TRBV9 to TRBJ2-7; D perhaps matches TRBD2 (6 bases). The germline CDR1 and CDR2 sequences are SGDLS and YYNGEE. The CDR3 is 15 residues long. V lost 4 bases to trimming and J lost 4 bases, with 18 bases between them. The CDR3 here is CASSPVLGGFYEQYF. CDR3 nucleotide sequence: TGTGCCAGCAGCCCTGTCCTTGGAGGGTTTTACGAGCAGTACTTC. The full variable domain, completed using reference TRBV9 and TRBJ2-7, is DSGVTQTPKHLITATGQRVTLRCSPRSGDLSVYWYQQSLDQGLQFLIQYYNGEERAKGNILERFSAQQFPDLHSELNLSSLELGDSALYFCASSPVLGGFYEQYFGPGTRLTVT.